This TCR beta chain comes out of a study of T cells in Graves' hyperthyroidism and ophthalmopathy. About the research overall: Upon initial diagnosis and before any treatment, peripheral blood was collected.

This clonotype occurred many times. The antigen remains undetermined. Points from the study as a whole: Ophthalmopathy was distinguished from stable hyperthyroidism by 13 V-J signatures. Also found in blood were most expanded thyroid clonotypes above 0.001.

J gave up 6 bases and V 0 bases, and 6 bases lay outside the gene matches. The CDR3 is 15 residues long. Germline-derived CDR1 and CDR2 are MNHNY and SVGAGI (reference sequence). Researchers took RNA transcripts and amplified the TCR beta CDR3 regions from them. First-round RT-PCR of the TCR CDR3 relied on the HTBI primer set. TCRdb passed the multiplex PCR reads through MiXCR, listing each CDR3 protein once. The sample has about 400,000 distinct CDR3 sequences, 12% to 15% seen once. The sequence came from a woman aged 55-69 years with Graves' ophthalmopathy. This chain uses TRBV6-6 with TRBJ2-7, with 9 bases matching TRBD2. The specimen sequenced was blood. CDR3 coding DNA: TGTGCCAGCAGTTACTCGCGGGAGGGCCTATTCGAGCAGTACTTC. This gives the protein CASSYSREGLFEQYF.